These 3 T cell receptor beta chains came from one sample sequenced in a study of T cells in Graves' hyperthyroidism and ophthalmopathy (dated by TCRdb to between 2019 and 2020). Preparation of the library involved multiplex PCR. The sequencer was an Illumina HiSeq 2000. Amplification of TCR beta CDR3 regions was carried out from RNA transcripts. A first-round RT-PCR of the TCR CDR3 used the HTBI primer set with the Qiagen OneStep RT-PCR kit. TCRdb cleaned the public reads at Q25 with fastp, built clones with MiXCR and kept in-frame beta chains. Entries that share a CDR3 protein sequence are merged under the most common genes and DNA. In all, the sample holds hundreds of thousands of distinct CDR3 sequences, and roughly 19% of those were seen once. The ten largest clones capture roughly 39% of the sample. Material: blood. These TCRs come from a man aged 45-60 years with Graves' ophthalmopathy.

The rearrangement uses TRBV30 and TRBJ2-3; 14 nucleotides match TRBD2. The V and J ends lost 1 base and 8 bases, in that order; junction bases with no gene match: 8. The germline gives CDR1 GTSNPN, CDR2 SVGIG (reference sequence). This CDR3 comprises 16 residues. The chain's CDR3 is CAWSGGTSGRSATQYF. The DNA for the CDR3 is TGTGCCTGGAGTGGGGGGACTAGCGGGAGAAGTGCTACGCAGTATTTT. The full variable domain, in which reference TRBV30 and TRBJ2-3 provide the parts outside the CDR3, is SQTIHQWPATLVQPVGSPLSLECTVEGTSNPNLYWYRQAAGRGLQLLFYSVGIGQISSEVPQNLSASRPQDRQFILSSKKLLLSDSGFYLCAWSGGTSGRSATQYFGPGTRLTVL.

V is TRBV20-1 and J is TRBJ1-6, with D unresolved. The V gene's germline CDR1 is DFQATT and CDR2 SNEGSKA (reference sequence). This CDR3 has 13 residues. V was pared by 6 bases and J by 6 bases, with 12 bases between. The CDR3 region has the DNA TGCAGTGCGAGGATTACCCTTAATTCACCCCTCCACTTT. Translated: CSARITLNSPLHF.

The V gene is TRBV20-1, the J gene TRBJ2-7; 8 bases fit TRBD2. The CDR3 consists of 14 residues. The J segment lost 2 bases and the V segment lost 5 bases, leaving 8 bases of the junction unmatched. CDR1 is DFQATT and CDR2 is SNEGSKA in the germline V gene (reference sequence). The CDR3 loop is CSAPIAGRAYEQYF. The CDR3 bases are TGCAGTGCTCCCATAGCGGGGAGGGCCTACGAGCAGTACTTC.